The TCR beta chain under discussion was sequenced for a study of T cell responses to AZD1222 COVID-19 vaccine. This clone was counted a single time. TCRdb's copy holds only in-frame clones and misses some; the assay was immunoSEQ multiplex PCR. This sample has about 180,000 clones; approximately 90% occur once, and the top ten carry approximately 4.2%. Germline assignment: CDR1 LGHNA and CDR2 YNFKEQ. The CDR3 has 16 residues. The V end lost 1 base, the J end lost 0 bases, and 13 bases lay between the germline ends. The sequencing used peripheral blood, collected 28 days after the second dose of the MenACWY control vaccine. The chain has TRBV4-2 and TRBJ2-7, with D perhaps matching TRBD1 (5 bases). This sequence was found in an adult who received the MenACWY meningococcal vaccine as a control. DNA of the CDR3: TGTGCCAGCAGCCAAGGGTCGCAGGGTGCCTCCTACGAGCAGTACTTC. This encodes CASSQGSQGASYEQYF.